What follows are 10 T cell receptor beta chains derived from one specimen sequenced in a study of molecular identifiers for immune sequencing clone quantification. TCRdb recomputed calls from the PCR reads with MiXCR, one row per CDR3 protein. The table includes approximately 670,000 distinct CDR3 sequences, just under 20% detected once. Sequencing used naive CD8+ T cells from blood, with Jurkat cell RNA spiked in. The subset is: FACS-sorted CD8+CD4-CCR7+CD45RA+ naive T cells. Receptors were obtained from a human donor in good health. Some libraries in this study had Jurkat cell RNA spiked in.

This clonotype has just a few counts. The V and J genes are TRBV6-2 or TRBV6-3 and TRBJ2-1; the D gene is possibly TRBD2 (6 bases). Looked up from germline, CDR1 is MNHEY and CDR2 is SVGEGT. V shed 0 bases and J shed 9 bases, with 12 bases lying between them. CDR3 size: 14 residues. The CDR3 region has the DNA TGTGCCAGCAGTTACTCGTCGGGAGACAGTGAGCAGTTCTTC. This encodes CASSYSSGDSEQFF.

This clonotype was seen many times. V is TRBV6-2 or TRBV6-3 and J is TRBJ1-1, with D unclear. The CDR3 loop spans 13 amino acids. CDR1 and CDR2 from the germline V gene are MNHEY and SVGEGT. Trimming stripped 2 bases from V and 3 bases from J, with 7 bases between. The DNA of the CDR3 is TGTGCCAGCAGTTACGGGTTTTACACTGAAGCTTTCTTT. This encodes CASSYGFYTEAFF.

About this clonotype: This may be a read error, as it is one base from a much larger clone. This chain joins TRBV19 and TRBJ1-2; 7 positions agree with TRBD1. The CDR3 length is 14 residues. The germline V gene encodes CDR1 LNHDA and CDR2 SQIVND (reference sequence). Trimming removed 4 bases from V and 3 bases from J; junction bases left unmatched: 5. CDR3 bases: TGTGCCAGTAGTACTTCAGGGGGAGACTATGGCTACACCTTC. It yields the protein CASSTSGGDYGYTF.

Note on this clonotype: Given a much more abundant clone one base away, this may be a read error. The V call is TRBV10-3, the J call TRBJ2-5, with TRBD2 identical over 13 bases. The germline V gene has CDR1 ENHRY and CDR2 SYGVKD. The CDR3 has 17 residues. Here the CDR3 reads CAISELLAGGSQESQYF. The CDR3 DNA reads as TGTGCCATCAGTGAATTACTAGCGGGAGGGTCGCAAGAGTCCCAGTACTTC.

This clonotype occurred a few times. The chain is built from TRBV12-3 or TRBV12-4 and TRBJ2-3, with 10 bases matching TRBD2. J lost 7 bases, V lost 8 bases, and 9 bases had no gene match. This CDR3 has 14 residues. This chain's CDR3 is CASVTSGNINTQYF. The CDR3 DNA reads TGTGCCAGCGTTACTAGCGGGAATATAAATACGCAGTATTTT.

This clonotype was seen many times. The chain uses TRBV5-4 and TRBJ2-7; D unclear. The length of the CDR3 is 14 residues. V gave up 4 bases and J gave up 4 bases, with 15 bases separating them. Germline-derived CDR1 and CDR2 are SGHNT and YYREEE (reference sequence). The CDR3 is CASSEDRAGYEQYF. CDR3 DNA: TGTGCCAGCAGCGAAGACCGGGCCGGGTACGAGCAGTACTTC.

This clonotype was observed at least ten times. V usage is TRBV3-1 and J usage is TRBJ1-1, with D tentatively TRBD1 (5 bases). This CDR3 is built from 13 residues. The germline V and J ends were trimmed by 1 base and 6 bases, with 9 bases remaining between them. Germline CDR1 LGHDT, CDR2 YNNKEL (reference sequence). CDR3 amino acids: CASSQAGTPEAFF. CDR3 DNA sequence: TGTGCCAGCAGCCAAGCAGGGACGCCTGAAGCTTTCTTT.

This clonotype showed up many times. The genes are TRBV5-3 and TRBJ2-1, with D tentatively TRBD2 (5 bases). TRBV5-3 is noted as an ORF with a role that remains uncertain. The CDR3 covers 18 residues. Trimming shortened V by 8 bases and J by 1 base, and 25 bases separated the two germline ends. CDR3 protein: CASSPTMRVTFSYNEQFF. CDR3 in DNA: TGTGCCAGCAGCCCGACGATGCGGGTTACATTTTCCTACAATGAGCAGTTCTTC.

Remarks on this clonotype: An end of the junction differs from the germline gene, which may be a read error. The chain joins TRBV27 to TRBJ2-7; D unclear. Germline lookup yields CDR1 MNHEY and CDR2 SMNVEV (reference sequence). The CDR3 totals 12 residues. As DNA, the CDR3 is TGTGCCGGCAGTCCCTCCGGCTACGAGCAGTACTTC. Its translation: CAGSPSGYEQYF.

This clonotype was found many times. This rearrangement joins TRBV6-5 to TRBJ1-5, with D unresolved. Germline V lookup: CDR1 MNHEY, CDR2 SVGAGI. Trimming took off 6 bases at V and 2 bases at J, with 23 bases between the two ends. The CDR3 sequence is 18 residues long. CDR3 sequence (DNA): TGTGCCAGCAGCCCCTCAATGAGGAATAGCGGGGGCAATCAGCCCCAGCATTTT. Protein sequence: CASSPSMRNSGGNQPQHF.